This TCR beta chain stems from a study of low-dose radiotherapy and immunotherapy resistance in tumors. Study details: A daily 300 mg dose of oral aspirin was taken by patients for four cycles from cycle 1 day 1.

As for time point: after trial treatment. Treatment described: LDRT plus nivolumab, ipilimumab, low-dose cyclophosphamide and aspirin (RACIN trial). It was nivolumab, ipilimumab, aspirin, low-dose cyclophosphamide and low-dose radiotherapy that donors received. Primers used for first-strand cDNA, a TRAV- and TRBV-specific set, covered both alpha and beta chains. With a V-primer adapter and a constant-region primer, TCRs were amplified for approximately 20 PCR cycles. The mRNA that was isolated underwent amplification by in vitro transcription. TCRdb re-derived calls from the reads in MiXCR, one entry per CDR3 protein. The sample contains more than 50,000 distinct CDR3 sequences, 20% to 25% of which appear only once. The CDR3 runs to 18 residues. Germline CDR1 is MNHNS and CDR2 is SASEGT. Losses at the gene ends were 2 bases for V and 4 bases for J; bases not matched to a gene: 14. This clonotype was detected ten times or more.

Sequenced here: PBMCs, sampled after low-dose radiotherapy plus immunotherapy. The chain employs TRBV6-1 and TRBJ1-2, with 9 positions matching TRBD1. The receptor was derived from a male donor with prostate cancer. The CDR3 region has the DNA TGTGCCAGCAGTGAACTAGGCGGGACAGGGAGGGCAGTCTATGGCTACACCTTC. Translated, it gives CASSELGGTGRAVYGYTF.